The next 17 T cell receptor beta chains were all read from a single sample in a study of early T cells in non-severe SARS-CoV-2 infection. TCRdb itself ran the 5' RACE reads through MiXCR, one entry per CDR3 protein. This sample has approximately 56,000 distinct CDR3 sequences, with around 9.1% found just once. Sequenced sample: whole blood. The source of these receptors is an adult who was a healthcare worker with PCR-confirmed SARS-CoV-2 infection or an uninfected control (not recorded which).

This clonotype was observed at least ten times. The CDR3 here is CASSRGPRSGELFF. The CDR3 DNA is TGCGCCAGCAGCAGGGGACCTCGGAGCGGGGAGCTGTTTTTT. The chain is built from TRBV5-1 and TRBJ2-2; D could derive from TRBD1 or TRBD2 (5 bases each). From germline, CDR1 is SGHRS and CDR2 YFSETQ. CDR3 length: 14 residues. The V end was cut by 4 bases, the J end by 7 bases, with 14 bases between.

This clonotype was seen many times. The chain links TRBV5-1 to TRBJ2-1, with unresolved D. CDR1 is SGHRS, CDR2 YFSETQ, per germline. Trimming cost V 4 bases and J 6 bases, with 14 bases left between them. This CDR3 comprises 14 residues. The CDR3 DNA sequence: TGCGCCAGCAGCACACAGACTCGGAGCAATGAGCAGTTCTTC. Translation: CASSTQTRSNEQFF.

This clonotype occurred many times. V and J are TRBV7-8 and TRBJ2-7; 14 nucleotides align to TRBD2. The J segment lost 4 bases and the V segment lost 1 base, leaving 12 bases of the junction unmatched. Per the germline V gene, CDR1 is SGHVS and CDR2 is FQNEAQ. There are 19 residues in the CDR3. The CDR3 nucleotides are TGTGCCAGCAGCTTAGTCAGCCAGACTAGCGGGAGGGCCCTGTACGAGCAGTACTTC. Translating gives CASSLVSQTSGRALYEQYF.

In its sample, this clonotype was seen many times. The chain is built from TRBV12-5 and TRBJ2-1; TRBD2 aligns across 12 bases. The germline V gene encodes CDR1 LGHNT and CDR2 FRNRAP. CDR3 length: 16 residues. V lost 1 base and J lost 10; bases outside the gene matches: 8. Written as DNA, the CDR3 is TGTGCTAGTGGTTTGGACCTAGCGGGAGGGCCACGAGAGCAGTTCTTC. Protein sequence: CASGLDLAGGPREQFF.

Many counts were recorded for this clonotype. V is TRBV6-5 and J is TRBJ2-2; the D gene is possibly TRBD1 (5 bases). V was shortened by 8 bases and J by 0 bases, with 10 bases between the two germline ends. CDR1 is MNHEY, CDR2 SVGAGI, per germline. The CDR3 is 14 residues long. The CDR3 bases are TGTGCCAGCCGACAGTACTCGAACACCGGGGAGCTGTTTTTT. It encodes CASRQYSNTGELFF.

This clonotype appeared many times. This rearrangement joins TRBV5-1 to TRBJ1-1; D gene ambiguous. Germline CDR1 and CDR2: SGHRS and YFSETQ. The length of the CDR3 is 17 residues. V was shortened by 4 bases and J by 0 bases, with 19 bases between the two germline ends. The CDR3 is CASSKEINLVMNTEAFF. As DNA, the CDR3 is TGCGCCAGCAGCAAAGAGATAAACCTAGTAATGAACACTGAAGCTTTCTTT.

The table lists this clonotype with a few counts. The chain carries TRBV11-2 and TRBJ2-1; 12 bases are shared with TRBD2. Unmatched junction bases numbered 2, after V lost 5 bases and J lost 6 bases. The CDR3 contains 14 residues. CDR1 is SGHAT, CDR2 FQNNGV, per germline. The CDR3: CASSRLAGVNEQFF. The CDR3 bases are TGTGCCAGCAGCCGACTAGCGGGAGTCAATGAGCAGTTCTTC. The full variable domain, its missing parts supplied by reference TRBV11-2 and TRBJ2-1, is EAGVAQSPRYKIIEKRQSVAFWCNPISGHATLYWYQQILGQGPKLLIQFQNNGVVDDSQLPKDRFSAERLKGVDSTLKIQPAKLEDSAVYLCASSRLAGVNEQFFGPGTRLTVL.

This clonotype showed up just a few times. The chain recombines TRBV19 with TRBJ1-5; 8 nucleotides line up with TRBD1. V trimming: 4 bases; J trimming: 3 bases; junction bases outside the gene matches: 2. The germline V gene has CDR1 LNHDA and CDR2 SQIVND (reference sequence). CDR3 length: 14 amino acids. CDR3 sequence: CASSTGQDNQPQHF. As DNA, the CDR3 is TGTGCCAGTAGTACGGGACAGGACAATCAGCCCCAGCATTTT.

Many counts were recorded for this clonotype. The chain couples TRBV5-1 to TRBJ2-3; perhaps TRBD2 as D (6 bases). The CDR3 is 17 residues long. The germline gives CDR1 SGHRS, CDR2 YFSETQ. V was clipped by 4 bases and J by 1 base, with 19 bases between them. This chain's CDR3 is CASSVGTLGIGTDTQYF. As DNA, the CDR3 is TGCGCCAGCAGCGTCGGGACTTTAGGCATCGGCACAGATACGCAGTATTTT.

The chain carries TRBV10-3 and TRBJ2-7, with TRBD1 matching 9 bases. The CDR3 length is 13 residues. V shed 2 bases and J 4 bases; nucleotides not matched to a gene: 0. The germline CDR1 and CDR2 sequences are ENHRY and SYGVKD. CDR3 nucleotide sequence: TGTGCCATCAGTGAGGGACAGGGGTACGAGCAGTACTTC. Protein: CAISEGQGYEQYF.

This clonotype has ten or more counts. This chain links TRBV14 with TRBJ1-1, with D unresolved. Between the trimmed V and J ends, which lost 4 bases and 4 bases, there was a span of 13 bases. The germline CDR1 and CDR2 sequences are SGHDN and FVKESK. The CDR3 is 14 amino acids. CDR3 coding DNA: TGTGCCAGCAGCCTAGCGACGTGGGGCACTGAAGCTTTCTTT. Translation: CASSLATWGTEAFF.

In the case of this clonotype: Possible read error: a much larger clone is one base away. V and J are TRBV5-5 and TRBJ1-2; TRBD1 matches at 7 bases. Germline V gene sequence: CDR1 SGHKS, CDR2 YYEKEE (reference sequence). The CDR3 spans 15 residues. For the CDR3, the DNA is TGTGTCAGCAGCAGAACCGGGACAGATACAAATGGCTACACCTTC. Protein sequence: CVSSRTGTDTNGYTF.

In the case of this clonotype: Just one base apart from a much larger clone, this may be a read error. This chain connects TRBV13 to TRBJ2-5, with D possibly called TRBD1 or TRBD2 (6 bases each). Trimming stripped 3 bases from V and 7 bases from J, with 15 bases between. The CDR3 length is 14 residues. Germline V gene lookup returns CDR1 PRHDT and CDR2 FYEKMQ (reference sequence). CDR3: CASSLFSGGRTQYF. The CDR3 region has the DNA TGTGCCAGCAGCTTGTTCTCCGGGGGCAGGACCCAGTACTTC.

Details on this clonotype: Possible read error: a much larger clone is one base away. The DNA of the CDR3 is TGTGCCAGCACTCCTGACCGGGACAGCTTCAATGAGCGGTTCTTC. Its protein is CASTPDRDSFNERFF. V is TRBV2 and J is TRBJ2-1; 7 nucleotides match TRBD1. There are 15 residues in the CDR3. Germline V gene lookup returns CDR1 SNHLY and CDR2 FYNNEI.

This clonotype was counted at least ten times. CDR3 bases: TGTGCCAGCAGAGGACAGGGAGGGACCGGGGAGCTGTTTTTT. Protein product: CASRGQGGTGELFF. The chain carries TRBV6-1 and TRBJ2-2, with D perhaps TRBD1 (8 bases). Germline CDR1 is MNHNS and CDR2 is SASEGT. Trimming pared 6 bases from V and 5 bases from J, leaving 13 bases between. The CDR3 is 14 amino acids.

This clonotype showed up just a few times. The rearrangement joins TRBV7-9 to TRBJ2-7, with D maybe TRBD2 (6 bases). V gave up 5 bases and J gave up 4 bases, with 15 bases separating them. Germline-derived CDR1 and CDR2 are SEHNR and FQNEAQ (reference sequence). CDR3 length equals 14 residues. The CDR3 region is CASSPPGGGYEQYF. CDR3 nucleotides: TGTGCCAGCAGCCCTCCCGGGGGTGGGTACGAGCAGTACTTC.

The chain couples TRBV29-1 to TRBJ1-1; D gene uncertain. Looked up from germline, CDR1 is SQVTM and CDR2 is ANQGSEA. Between the trimmed V and J ends, which lost 6 bases and 2 bases, there was a span of 13 bases. CDR3 size: 13 residues. CDR3 DNA sequence: TGCAGCGTCCTAAAGCAGGCAAACACTGAAGCTTTCTTT. This translates into CSVLKQANTEAFF. Full variable domain (missing parts from reference TRBV29-1 and TRBJ1-1): SAVISQKPSRDICQRGTSLTIQCQVDSQVTMMFWYRQQPGQSLTLIATANQGSEATYESGFVIDKFPISRPNLTFSTLTVSNMSPEDSSIYLCSVLKQANTEAFFGQGTRLTVV.